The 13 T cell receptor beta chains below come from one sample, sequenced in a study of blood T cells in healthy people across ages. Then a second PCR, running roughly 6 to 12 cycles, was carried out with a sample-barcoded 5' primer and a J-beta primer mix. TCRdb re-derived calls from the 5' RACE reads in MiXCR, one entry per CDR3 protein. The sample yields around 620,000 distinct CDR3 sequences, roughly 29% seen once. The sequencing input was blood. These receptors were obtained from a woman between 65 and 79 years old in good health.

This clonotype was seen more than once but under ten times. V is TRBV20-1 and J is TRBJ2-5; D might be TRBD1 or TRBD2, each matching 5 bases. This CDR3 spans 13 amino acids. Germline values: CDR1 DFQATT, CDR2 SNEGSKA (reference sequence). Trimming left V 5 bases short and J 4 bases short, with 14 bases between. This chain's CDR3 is CSALGTGGETQYF. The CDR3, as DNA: TGCAGTGCTCTAGGGACGGGCGGAGAGACCCAGTACTTC.

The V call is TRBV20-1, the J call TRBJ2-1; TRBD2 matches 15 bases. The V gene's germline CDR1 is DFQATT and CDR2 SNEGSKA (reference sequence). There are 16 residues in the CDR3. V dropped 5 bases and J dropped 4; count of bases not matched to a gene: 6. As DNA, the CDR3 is TGCAGTGCTGGAGGACTAGCGGGGGGGCCATACAATGAGCAGTTCTTC. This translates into CSAGGLAGGPYNEQFF.

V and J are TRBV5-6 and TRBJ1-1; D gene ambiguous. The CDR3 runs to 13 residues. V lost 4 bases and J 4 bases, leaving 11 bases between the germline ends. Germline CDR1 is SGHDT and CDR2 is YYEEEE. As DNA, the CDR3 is TGTGCCAGCAGCCCTTCTACGGGCACTGAAGCTTTCTTT. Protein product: CASSPSTGTEAFF. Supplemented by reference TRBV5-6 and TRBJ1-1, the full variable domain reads DAGVTQSPTHLIKTRGQQVTLRCSPKSGHDTVSWYQQALGQGPQFIFQYYEEEERQRGNFPDRFSGHQFPNYSSELNVNALLLGDSALYLCASSPSTGTEAFFGQGTRLTVV.

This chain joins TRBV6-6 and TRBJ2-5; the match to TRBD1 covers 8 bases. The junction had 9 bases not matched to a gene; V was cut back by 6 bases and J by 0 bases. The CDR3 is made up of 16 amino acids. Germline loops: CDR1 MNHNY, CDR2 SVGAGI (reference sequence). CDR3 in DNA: TGTGCCAGCAGCCCCCGGACAGGGAGGTACCAAGAGACCCAGTACTTC. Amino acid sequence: CASSPRTGRYQETQYF.

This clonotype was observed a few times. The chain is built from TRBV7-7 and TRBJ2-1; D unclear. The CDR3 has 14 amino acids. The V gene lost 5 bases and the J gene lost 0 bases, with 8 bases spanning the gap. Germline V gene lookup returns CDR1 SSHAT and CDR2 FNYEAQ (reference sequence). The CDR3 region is CASSPLPSYNEQFF. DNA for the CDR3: TGTGCCAGCAGCCCACTCCCCTCCTACAATGAGCAGTTCTTC. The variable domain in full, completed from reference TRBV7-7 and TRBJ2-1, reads GAGVSQSPRYKVTKRGQDVTLRCDPISSHATLYWYQQALGQGPEFLTYFNYEAQPDKSGLPSDRFSAERPEGSISTLTIQRTEQRDSAMYRCASSPLPSYNEQFFGPGTRLTVL.

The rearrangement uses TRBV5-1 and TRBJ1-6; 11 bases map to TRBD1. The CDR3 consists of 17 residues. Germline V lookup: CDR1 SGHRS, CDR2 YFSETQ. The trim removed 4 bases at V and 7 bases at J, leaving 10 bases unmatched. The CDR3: CASSPGWDRGYNSPLHF. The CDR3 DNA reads TGCGCCAGCAGCCCAGGTTGGGACAGGGGGTACAATTCACCCCTCCACTTT.

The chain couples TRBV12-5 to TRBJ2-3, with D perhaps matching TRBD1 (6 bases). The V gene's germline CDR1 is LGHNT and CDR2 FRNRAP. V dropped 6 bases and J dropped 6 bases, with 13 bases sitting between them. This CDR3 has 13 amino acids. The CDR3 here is CASGPSGADTQYF. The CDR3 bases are TGTGCTAGTGGGCCGTCAGGGGCCGATACGCAGTATTTT.

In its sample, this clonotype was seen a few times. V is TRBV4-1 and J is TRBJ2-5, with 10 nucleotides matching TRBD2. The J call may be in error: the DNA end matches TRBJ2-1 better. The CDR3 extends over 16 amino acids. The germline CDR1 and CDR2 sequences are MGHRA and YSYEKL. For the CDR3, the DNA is TGCGCCAGCAGCCAAGGAGCGGTAGCGGGGGGACATGAGCAGTTCTTC. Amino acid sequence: CASSQGAVAGGHEQFF.

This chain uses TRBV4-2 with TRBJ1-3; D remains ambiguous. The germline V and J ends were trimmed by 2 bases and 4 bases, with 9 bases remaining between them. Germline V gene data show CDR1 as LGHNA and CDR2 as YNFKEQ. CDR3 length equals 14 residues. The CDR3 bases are TGTGCCAGCAGCCAACACCTCACGGGAAACACCATATATTTT. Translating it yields CASSQHLTGNTIYF.

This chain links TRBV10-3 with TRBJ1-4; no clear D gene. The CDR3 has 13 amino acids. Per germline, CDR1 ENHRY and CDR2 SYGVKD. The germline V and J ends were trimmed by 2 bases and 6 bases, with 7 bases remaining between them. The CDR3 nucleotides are TGTGCCATCAGTGAGAGGGCGGATGAAAAACTGTTTTTT. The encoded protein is CAISERADEKLFF.

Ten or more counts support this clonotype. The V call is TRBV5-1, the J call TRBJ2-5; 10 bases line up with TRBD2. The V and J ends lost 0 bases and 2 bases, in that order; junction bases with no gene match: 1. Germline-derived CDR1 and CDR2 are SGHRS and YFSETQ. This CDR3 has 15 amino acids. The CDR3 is CASSLALAGQETQYF. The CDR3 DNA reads TGCGCCAGCAGCTTGGCACTAGCGGGGCAAGAGACCCAGTACTTC.

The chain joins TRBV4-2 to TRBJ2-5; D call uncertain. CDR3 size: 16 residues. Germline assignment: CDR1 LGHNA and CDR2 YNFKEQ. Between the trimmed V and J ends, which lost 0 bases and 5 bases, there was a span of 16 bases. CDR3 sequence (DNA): TGTGCCAGCAGCCAAGATCTGGCTACCGCGGTGGAGACCCAGTACTTC. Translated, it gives CASSQDLATAVETQYF.

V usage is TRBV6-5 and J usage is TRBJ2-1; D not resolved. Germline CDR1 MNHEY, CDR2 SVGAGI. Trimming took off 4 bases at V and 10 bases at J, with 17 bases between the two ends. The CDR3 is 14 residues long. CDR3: CASSLSTLQGEQFF. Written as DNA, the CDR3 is TGTGCCAGCAGTTTGTCGACTCTACAAGGCGAGCAGTTCTTC.